What follows are 30 T cell receptor beta chains derived from one specimen sequenced in a study of T cell repertoires and Cas9 in healthy adults. Some clones are missing from TCRdb's copy, which holds only in-frame ones; the method was immunoSEQ multiplex PCR. The sample holds about 13,000 clones, roughly nine tenths seen once. The source material was Tregs (CD4+, CD25+, CD127-, CD137-, CD154-) from PBMCs; culture status not recorded. These receptors were collected from a human donor in good health.

This chain joins TRBV27 and TRBJ2-7; D is undetermined. This CDR3 has 17 amino acids. Germline V lookup: CDR1 MNHEY, CDR2 SMNVEV (reference sequence). The ends were cut back, 7 bases at V and 2 bases at J, with 24 bases in the middle. CDR3 nucleotide sequence: TGTGCCAGCAAGGAGTCGGCATTCTTCCCCACAACCTACGAGCAGTACTTC. It encodes CASKESAFFPTTYEQYF.

The chain employs TRBV7-8 and TRBJ2-1; 10 bases line up with TRBD2. Germline lookup yields CDR1 SGHVS and CDR2 FQNEAQ. Trimming took 5 bases from V and 4 from J; bases not matched to a gene: 5. The CDR3 is 15 residues long. CDR3 protein: CASSPRLAGYNEQFF. The CDR3 DNA sequence: TGTGCCAGCAGCCCCCGACTAGCGGGTTACAATGAGCAGTTCTTC.

The V and J genes are TRBV7-2 and TRBJ2-5; D may be TRBD1 or TRBD2 (5 bases each). V was trimmed by 5 bases and J by 5 bases, leaving 18 bases between them. Germline V gives CDR1 SGHTA, CDR2 FQGNSA. This CDR3 is 15 amino acids long. The CDR3 here is CASSGWGTTMETQYF. DNA for the CDR3: TGTGCCAGCAGCGGGTGGGGGACCACTATGGAGACCCAGTACTTC.

The V and J genes are TRBV9 and TRBJ2-2; 8 nucleotides agree with TRBD2. Germline trimming cut 0 bases from V and 5 bases from J; bases unmatched to any gene: 9. CDR3 size: 17 residues. Germline V lookup: CDR1 SGDLS, CDR2 YYNGEE. The CDR3 sequence: CASSVALGGVRTGELFF. The CDR3 bases are TGTGCCAGCAGCGTAGCCCTCGGGGGGGTAAGAACCGGGGAGCTGTTTTTT.

The rearrangement uses TRBV4-3 and TRBJ2-4; weak D call: TRBD1 (6 bases). CDR1 is LGHNA, CDR2 YSLEER, per germline. The CDR3 runs 18 residues. V lost 0 bases to trimming and J lost 0 bases, with 15 bases between them. The CDR3 is CASSQERFRGLAKNIQYF. CDR3 bases: TGCGCCAGCAGCCAAGAGAGATTCAGGGGTTTAGCCAAAAACATTCAGTACTTC.

V usage is TRBV18 and J usage is TRBJ2-2; D is unclear. The CDR3 spans 15 residues. The germline V gene has CDR1 KGHSH and CDR2 LQKENI. V was pared by 2 bases and J by 6 bases, with 13 bases between. CDR3 sequence (DNA): TGTGCCAGCTCACCATCGGTTATTTGGTCCGGGGAGCTGTTTTTT. This codes for CASSPSVIWSGELFF. Looking up the rest from reference TRBV18 and TRBJ2-2 gives the full variable domain: NAGVMQNPRHLVRRRGQEARLRCSPMKGHSHVYWYRQLPEEGLKFMVYLQKENIIDESGMPKERFSAEFPKEGPSILRIQQVVRGDSAAYFCASSPSVIWSGELFFGEGSRLTVL.

This clone was detected once. The V and J genes are TRBV7-7 and TRBJ2-5, with TRBD1 matching over 7 bases. The V and J ends lost 3 bases and 2 bases, in that order; junction bases with no gene match: 0. The CDR3 has 13 amino acids. Looked up from germline, CDR1 is SSHAT and CDR2 is FNYEAQ (reference sequence). CDR3 coding DNA: TGTGCCAGCAGCTTGGGACAGCAAGAGACCCAGTACTTC. Translation gives CASSLGQQETQYF.

This clone was detected once. The V and J genes are TRBV6-6 and TRBJ1-2; 9 bases agree with TRBD1. Germline V gene sequence: CDR1 MNHNY, CDR2 SVGAGI (reference sequence). The CDR3 runs to 14 residues. The trim removed 6 bases at V and 6 bases at J, leaving 8 bases unmatched. CDR3 region: CASRPIRDRDGYTF. The CDR3 region has the DNA TGTGCCAGCAGGCCCATCCGGGACAGGGATGGCTACACCTTC.

The chain links TRBV6-1 to TRBJ1-5, with D hard to call. V lost 2 bases and J 6 bases, leaving 5 bases between the germline ends. Looked up from germline, CDR1 is MNHNS and CDR2 is SASEGT. This CDR3 spans 12 amino acids. CDR3 nucleotide sequence: TGTGCCAGCAGTGAAACAGTTCAGCCCCAGCATTTT. Protein: CASSETVQPQHF.

The V gene is TRBV28, the J gene TRBJ2-1; D may be TRBD2 (5 bases). Germline values: CDR1 MDHEN, CDR2 SYDVKM. V gave up 2 bases and J gave up 6 bases, with 11 bases separating them. The CDR3 contains 14 residues. CDR3 sequence (DNA): TGTGCCAGCAGTTTAGGGCTAGCTCCCAATGAGCAGTTCTTC. It codes for CASSLGLAPNEQFF.

This sequence joins TRBV11-3 and TRBJ2-3; 7 positions match TRBD1. V lost 5 bases and J lost 7; bases outside the gene matches: 18. Germline V gene lookup returns CDR1 SGHNT and CDR2 YENEEA. The CDR3 extends over 17 amino acids. The CDR3 is CASSTQTDRAQANTQYF. CDR3 DNA: TGTGCCAGCAGCACACAAACAGACAGGGCCCAAGCCAATACGCAGTATTTT.

This chain joins TRBV7-2 and TRBJ1-5; no definite D call. CDR1 is SGHTA and CDR2 is FQGNSA in the germline V gene. The length of the CDR3 is 13 residues. V dropped 2 bases and J dropped 7 bases, with 9 bases sitting between them. The chain's CDR3 is CASSLYMEQPQHF. In nucleotides, the CDR3 is TGTGCCAGCAGCTTATATATGGAGCAGCCCCAGCATTTT.

A remark on this clone: At one of its ends the junction is not consistent with the germline gene, which may arise from a read error. The chain employs TRBV10-3 and TRBJ2-1, with 9 bases lining up with TRBD1. CDR1 and CDR2 (germline): ENHRY, SYGVKD. This CDR3 spans 14 amino acids. The CDR3 bases are TGTGCCACCAGTGCGGGACAGGGTTTCTATGAGCAGTTCTTC. Translating gives CATSAGQGFYEQFF.

This clone occurred a few times. The chain carries TRBV14 and TRBJ2-7; TRBD1 matches at 8 bases. The V gene's germline CDR1 is SGHDN and CDR2 FVKESK. With V trimmed by 4 bases and J by 8 bases, 10 bases remained unmatched. This CDR3 is 14 amino acids long. CDR3 region: CASSLIGWDRQQYF. In DNA form, the CDR3 reads TGTGCCAGCAGCCTCATCGGTTGGGACAGGCAGCAGTACTTC.

A few counts support this clone. This chain connects TRBV21-1 to TRBJ2-7. TRBV21-1 is a pseudogene locus. The CDR3 contains 14 residues. CDR3 residues: CASSKEGSSYEQYV. The CDR3 coding sequence is TGTGCCAGCAGCAAAGAAGGCAGCTCCTACGAGCAGTACGTC.

V gene TRBV6-6 combines with J gene TRBJ2-7, with D possibly being TRBD1 (6 bases). Germline V gene sequence: CDR1 MNHNY, CDR2 SVGAGI (reference sequence). V dropped 2 bases and J dropped 5 bases, with 16 bases sitting between them. This CDR3 spans 15 amino acids. The CDR3 DNA follows: TGTGCCAGCAGTTACGGAGGACAGTCCGGAGACGAGCAGTACGTC. Translated: CASSYGGQSGDEQYV.

The rearrangement links TRBV18 to TRBJ2-3; tentative D call: TRBD1 (5 bases). Germline V gene data show CDR1 as KGHSH and CDR2 as LQKENI. V was trimmed by 2 bases and J by 4 bases, leaving 7 bases between them. This CDR3 has 13 amino acids. The CDR3 reads CASSPTQADTQYF. For the CDR3, the DNA is TGTGCCAGCTCACCAACACAGGCAGATACGCAGTATTTT.

The chain uses TRBV9 and TRBJ2-6; no reliable D call. This CDR3 spans 17 amino acids. The V gene lost 2 bases and the J gene lost 0 bases, with 12 bases spanning the gap. Germline-derived CDR1 and CDR2 are SGDLS and YYNGEE. CDR3 loop: CASSVLSSSSGANVLTF. DNA of the CDR3: TGTGCCAGCAGCGTCTTAAGTTCCTCCTCTGGGGCCAACGTCCTGACTTTC.

This rearrangement joins TRBV5-1 to TRBJ2-1; D is tentatively TRBD1 or TRBD2 (5 bases each). Germline V lookup: CDR1 SGHRS, CDR2 YFSETQ. The germline V and J ends were trimmed by 3 bases and 9 bases, with 19 bases remaining between them. CDR3 size: 15 residues. The CDR3 loop reads CASSWIGAGSSEQFF. The CDR3 coding sequence is TGCGCCAGCAGCTGGATCGGGGCAGGGTCTAGTGAGCAGTTCTTC.

This chain uses TRBV11-3 with TRBJ2-1; D uncertain. Trimming shortened V by 4 bases and J by 5 bases, and 15 bases separated the two germline ends. This CDR3 has 15 residues. Germline CDR1 and CDR2: SGHNT and YENEEA. CDR3 bases: TGTGCCAGCAGCTCCGCCCGGCAGACGAACAATGAGCAGTTCTTC. This translates into CASSSARQTNNEQFF.

This sequence joins TRBV7-8 and TRBJ1-3, with D tentatively TRBD1 (5 bases). The V end was cut by 2 bases, the J end by 4 bases, with 12 bases between. This CDR3 spans 15 amino acids. In germline, CDR1 is SGHVS, CDR2 FQNEAQ. The CDR3 DNA follows: TGTGCCAGCAGCTTAAATGGGGCGACAGGAAACACCATATATTTT. Protein product: CASSLNGATGNTIYF. Full variable domain (missing parts from reference TRBV7-8 and TRBJ1-3): GAGVSQSPRYKVAKRGQDVALRCDPISGHVSLFWYQQALGQGPEFLTYFQNEAQLDKSGLPSDRFFAERPEGSVSTLKIQRTQQEDSAVYLCASSLNGATGNTIYFGEGSWLTVV.

This clone appeared a single time. The chain recombines TRBV4-3 with TRBJ1-4, with 7 bases lining up with TRBD1. The length of the CDR3 is 15 residues. V shed 5 bases, J shed 7 bases, and the junction held 10 bases outside the gene matches. Germline CDR1 is LGHNA and CDR2 is YSLEER. CDR3 nucleotide sequence: TGCGCCAGCAGCAAAAACAGGGGAAACCTTGAAAAACTGTTTTTT. It specifies CASSKNRGNLEKLFF.

The CDR3, as DNA: TGTGCCAGCAGTCAACAGACAGGAAATCAGCCCCAGCATTTT. It is translated as CASSQQTGNQPQHF. This chain links TRBV27 with TRBJ1-5; the D gene is possibly TRBD1 (6 bases). Trimming stripped 5 bases from V and 4 bases from J, with 12 bases between. Germline CDR1 is MNHEY and CDR2 is SMNVEV (reference sequence). The CDR3 contains 14 residues.

This clone was observed once. This chain connects TRBV5-6 to TRBJ1-1, with D perhaps TRBD1 (6 bases). The CDR3 contains 14 residues. Germline V gene lookup returns CDR1 SGHDT and CDR2 YYEEEE. The ends were cut back, 7 bases at V and 7 bases at J, with 20 bases in the middle. The CDR3 bases are TGTGCCAGCCTTCGAACGGGGGGCGCGGTTGAAGCTTTCTTT. Protein sequence: CASLRTGGAVEAFF.

V is TRBV5-5 and J is TRBJ1-1; D is uncertain. V was shortened by 1 base and J by 5 bases, with 24 bases between the two germline ends. From germline, CDR1 is SGHKS and CDR2 YYEKEE (reference sequence). This CDR3 contains 18 residues. CDR3 sequence: CASSLTPTSPTGGTEAFF. The CDR3 nucleotides are TGTGCCAGCAGCTTGACACCGACTAGCCCAACTGGAGGGACTGAAGCTTTCTTT. Full variable domain (outside the CDR3, taken from reference TRBV5-5 and TRBJ1-1): DAGVTQSPTHLIKTRGQQVTLRCSPISGHKSVSWYQQVLGQGPQFIFQYYEKEERGRGNFPDRFSARQFPNYSSELNVNALLLGDSALYLCASSLTPTSPTGGTEAFFGQGTRLTVV.

V gene TRBV7-2 combines with J gene TRBJ2-1; 15 bases line up with TRBD2. Germline V CDR1 and CDR2: SGHTA, FQGNSA. This CDR3 region has 16 residues. The junction had 10 bases not matched to a gene; V was cut back by 5 bases and J by 11 bases. The chain's CDR3 is CASSPQGLAGGLKQFF. In DNA form, the CDR3 reads TGTGCCAGCAGCCCCCAGGGACTAGCGGGGGGCCTGAAGCAGTTCTTC.

The CDR3 reads CASSPASLRYEQYF. CDR3 sequence (DNA): TGTGCCAGCAGCCCCGCCTCTCTTAGATACGAGCAGTACTTC. The chain carries TRBV7-2 and TRBJ2-7, with D unresolved. The V and J ends lost 5 bases and 4 bases respectively, with 15 bases between them. CDR1 is SGHTA, CDR2 FQGNSA, per germline. There are 14 residues in the CDR3.

This chain links TRBV5-4 with TRBJ1-3; no firm D call. Deletions cut 5 bases from V and 4 bases from J, with 7 bases between. The CDR3 is 12 amino acids. CDR1 SGHNT and CDR2 YYREEE come from the germline V gene (reference sequence). The chain's CDR3 is CASSLQGNTIYF. The CDR3 region has the DNA TGTGCCAGCAGTCTTCAGGGAAACACCATATATTTT. The complete variable domain, with remaining parts taken from reference TRBV5-4 and TRBJ1-3, reads ETGVTQSPTHLIKTRGQQVTLRCSSQSGHNTVSWYQQALGQGPQFIFQYYREEENGRGNFPPRFSGLQFPNYSSELNVNALELDDSALYLCASSLQGNTIYFGEGSWLTVV.

This chain uses TRBV19 with TRBJ2-3, with 10 bases fitting TRBD1. Germline-derived CDR1 and CDR2 are LNHDA and SQIVND (reference sequence). This CDR3 has 16 amino acids. Trimming took 5 bases from V and 5 from J; bases not matched to a gene: 10. CDR3 in DNA: TGTGCCAGTAGTCCCCACGGACAGGGGGTGGGAGATACGCAGTATTTT. It specifies CASSPHGQGVGDTQYF.

This sequence joins TRBV9 and TRBJ2-2, with TRBD2 as a possible D gene (6 bases). Trimming removed 1 base at V and 4 bases at J, with 11 bases between. The CDR3 has 15 residues. CDR1 is SGDLS and CDR2 is YYNGEE in the germline V gene. CDR3 sequence reads: CASSVRWGVTGELFF. In nucleotides, the CDR3 is TGTGCCAGCAGCGTAAGGTGGGGGGTCACCGGGGAGCTGTTTTTT.